A single sample is the source of the 14 T cell receptor beta chains below, sequenced in a study of blood T cells in healthy people across ages. A second PCR of about 6 to 11 cycles used a sample-barcoded 5' primer and a J-beta primer mix. TCRdb independently ran MiXCR on the 5' RACE reads; one entry per CDR3 protein. This repertoire shows approximately 820,000 distinct CDR3 sequences, 44% found once; its top ten account for about a fifth. The sample taken for sequencing was blood. The receptors stem from a man aged 60-69 years in good health.

The chain has TRBV9 and TRBJ2-3, with D perhaps TRBD1 (5 bases). The ends were cut back, 2 bases at V and 6 bases at J, with 13 bases in the middle. The germline V gene encodes CDR1 SGDLS and CDR2 YYNGEE. This CDR3 spans 14 amino acids. The CDR3 region is CASSVYGSGDTQYF. The CDR3 DNA reads as TGTGCCAGCAGCGTCTACGGGTCAGGGGATACGCAGTATTTT.

The chain is built from TRBV20-1 and TRBJ2-7; 9 nucleotides agree with TRBD2. The CDR3 is 14 residues long. Unmatched junction bases numbered 7, after V lost 3 bases and J lost 4 bases. Germline CDR1 and CDR2: DFQATT and SNEGSKA (reference sequence). The CDR3 DNA follows: TGCAGTGCTAGTAGCGGGGGCAGTAAGTACGAGCAGTACTTC. Protein: CSASSGGSKYEQYF.

The gene calls are TRBV5-1 and TRBJ2-2; D ambiguous. Trimming left V 4 bases short and J 3 bases short, with 13 bases between. This CDR3 region has 15 residues. Germline V gene data show CDR1 as SGHRS and CDR2 as YFSETQ. DNA for the CDR3: TGCGCCAGCAGCCCCCGGACGATGGACACCGGGGAGCTGTTTTTT. This encodes CASSPRTMDTGELFF.

This chain connects TRBV30 to TRBJ2-1; maybe TRBD1 (6 bases). V was shortened by 1 base and J by 0 bases, with 10 bases between the two germline ends. The CDR3 runs 15 residues. Germline loops: CDR1 GTSNPN, CDR2 SVGIG (reference sequence). CDR3: CAWSGQASSYNEQFF. Here the CDR3 DNA reads TGTGCCTGGAGTGGACAGGCGAGCTCCTACAATGAGCAGTTCTTC.

There are a few counts of this clonotype. This chain joins TRBV7-2 and TRBJ2-1; D perhaps matches TRBD1 (5 bases). V lost 5 bases, J lost 8 bases, and 16 bases lay in between. The CDR3 has 14 amino acids. Germline V gives CDR1 SGHTA, CDR2 FQGNSA. DNA of the CDR3: TGTGCCAGCAGCATGAGACAGTCGGGCCATGAGCAGTTCTTC. This encodes CASSMRQSGHEQFF.

This clonotype was recorded many times. This sequence joins TRBV7-2 and TRBJ1-2; D not certain. CDR3 length equals 15 residues. Germline lookup yields CDR1 SGHTA and CDR2 FQGNSA. With 6 bases removed from V and 6 bases from J, the gap between germline ends came to 20 bases. CDR3 loop: CASSPTPPGIDGYTF. DNA for the CDR3: TGTGCCAGCAGTCCAACCCCCCCCGGGATCGATGGCTACACCTTC. Supplemented by reference TRBV7-2 and TRBJ1-2, the full variable domain reads GAGVSQSPSNKVTEKGKDVELRCDPISGHTALYWYRQSLGQGLEFLIYFQGNSAPDKSGLPSDRFSAERTGGSVSTLTIQRTQQEDSAVYLCASSPTPPGIDGYTFGSGTRLTVV.

The chain employs TRBV20-1 and TRBJ2-5; perhaps TRBD2 as D (6 bases). V lost 3 bases and J 5 bases, leaving 16 bases between the germline ends. This CDR3 is built from 14 residues. The germline gives CDR1 DFQATT, CDR2 SNEGSKA (reference sequence). The CDR3 region has the DNA TGCAGTGCTAGCCGGGACTCGTATAGGGAGACCCAGTACTTC. Its translation: CSASRDSYRETQYF.

The chain carries TRBV29-1 and TRBJ1-1, with 7 bases aligning to TRBD1. The CDR3 consists of 12 residues. CDR1 is SQVTM, CDR2 ANQGSEA, per germline. V was pared by 6 bases and J by 1 base, with 2 bases of the junction left unmatched. As DNA, the CDR3 is TGCAGCGTCCAGGGGGGGAACACTGAAGCTTTCTTT. It codes for CSVQGGNTEAFF.

This clonotype has just a few counts. This rearrangement joins TRBV20-1 to TRBJ2-5; the match to TRBD1 covers 7 bases. Germline loops: CDR1 DFQATT, CDR2 SNEGSKA (reference sequence). V trimming: 0 bases; J trimming: 5 bases; junction bases outside the gene matches: 6. There are 14 residues in the CDR3. The CDR3: CSARELTGKETQYF. In DNA, the CDR3 is TGCAGTGCTAGAGAGTTGACAGGGAAGGAGACCCAGTACTTC.

Only a few counts were recorded for this clonotype. The V call is TRBV7-2, the J call TRBJ2-5; 12 bases line up with TRBD2. The J call may be in error: the DNA end matches TRBJ2-7 better. The CDR3 is 15 amino acids. The germline V gene encodes CDR1 SGHTA and CDR2 FQGNSA. CDR3 protein: CASSFLAGGPGEQYF. DNA for the CDR3: TGTGCCAGCAGCTTCCTAGCGGGGGGGCCAGGCGAGCAGTACTTC.

This clonotype was picked up a small number of times. J is TRBJ2-7 and V is TRBV11-2, with 10 bases fitting TRBD2. V lost 3 bases to trimming and J lost 2 bases; unmatched junction nucleotides: 4. Germline lookup yields CDR1 SGHAT and CDR2 FQNNGV. This CDR3 region has 15 residues. The CDR3 DNA sequence: TGTGCCAGCAGCTTCCCTAGCGGGGGCCCCTACGAGCAGTACTTC. It is translated as CASSFPSGGPYEQYF.

The chain has TRBV20-1 and TRBJ2-7; 7 bases align to TRBD1. J gave up 6 bases and V 3 bases, and 8 bases lay outside the gene matches. Germline CDR1 and CDR2: DFQATT and SNEGSKA (reference sequence). The CDR3 loop spans 13 amino acids. For the CDR3, the DNA is TGCAGTGCTAGCTGGGACAGAGGGGGCGAGCAGTACTTC. The encoded protein is CSASWDRGGEQYF.

Points on this clonotype: This may come from a read error, since a much larger clone is one base off. The chain is built from TRBV7-9 and TRBJ2-5; D possibly uses TRBD1 or TRBD2 (5 bases each). Germline V lookup: CDR1 SEHNR, CDR2 FQNEAQ (reference sequence). The ends were cut back, 5 bases at V and 11 bases at J, with 15 bases in the middle. CDR3 size: 12 residues. This CDR3 reads CASSGGVKEQYF. CDR3 coding DNA: TGTGCCAGCAGCGGGGGTGTGAAGGAGCAGTACTTC.

The V and J genes are TRBV10-3 and TRBJ1-1; 9 bases are shared with TRBD1. Trimming removed 0 bases from V and 10 bases from J; junction bases left unmatched: 6. The CDR3 totals 14 residues. The germline gives CDR1 ENHRY, CDR2 SYGVKD. The CDR3: CAISESVGQGRAFF. Written as DNA, the CDR3 is TGTGCCATCAGTGAGTCGGTGGGACAGGGAAGAGCTTTCTTT.